Each of the 30 T cell receptor beta chains below was sequenced from the same sample in a study of blood T cell repertoires in COVID-19. Generated by immunoSEQ multiplex PCR, the TCRdb table keeps only in-frame clones and is missing some. The sample records around 66,000 clones, approximately 89% being singletons. What was sequenced was peripheral blood. The origin of the receptors is a man between 60 and 75 years old with acute or convalescent COVID-19.

V usage is TRBV29-1 and J usage is TRBJ1-1; weak D call: TRBD1 (5 bases). V was cut by 4 bases and J by 1 base, with 13 bases left in between. Germline CDR1 and CDR2: SQVTM and ANQGSEA. The CDR3 loop spans 14 amino acids. The CDR3 nucleotides are TGCAGCGTTGCCCCAAACACAGGGAACACTGAAGCTTTCTTT. Its translation: CSVAPNTGNTEAFF.

This clone was recorded only once. The chain couples TRBV6-5 to TRBJ1-1, with D hard to call. The CDR3 runs to 14 residues. V was clipped by 7 bases and J by 7 bases, with 19 bases between them. Germline CDR1 MNHEY, CDR2 SVGAGI. The CDR3 protein is CASTPKGGRSEAFF. The CDR3 DNA sequence: TGTGCCAGCACCCCCAAAGGAGGGCGGAGTGAAGCTTTCTTT.

The rearrangement uses TRBV19 and TRBJ2-2, with D maybe TRBD2 (5 bases). CDR1 and CDR2 (germline): LNHDA, SQIVND (reference sequence). This CDR3 is 13 amino acids long. V lost 0 bases to trimming and J lost 7 bases, with 6 bases between them. The CDR3 DNA follows: TGTGCCAGTAGTATAGAGGGAGACGGGGAGCTGTTTTTT. Translated: CASSIEGDGELFF.

This clone was picked up one time. The CDR3 sequence is CASRLIGIEQYF. In nucleotides, the CDR3 is TGTGCCAGCAGATTAATCGGTATCGAGCAGTACTTC. V usage is TRBV2 and J usage is TRBJ2-7, with D uncertain. V was shortened by 6 bases and J by 6 bases, with 12 bases between the two germline ends. Germline CDR1 SNHLY, CDR2 FYNNEI. This CDR3 is 12 amino acids long.

V is TRBV25-1 and J is TRBJ1-5; 7 positions agree with TRBD1. Germline CDR1 MGHDK, CDR2 SYGVNS. J gave up 4 bases and V 1 base, and 1 base lay outside the gene matches. The CDR3 loop spans 14 amino acids. The CDR3 nucleotides read TGTGCCAGCAGTGAATGGGACAGAAATCAGCCCCAGCATTTT. Translated, it gives CASSEWDRNQPQHF.

The gene calls are TRBV6-1 and TRBJ1-1; D is possibly TRBD1 (5 bases). V was trimmed by 6 bases and J by 1 base, leaving 9 bases between them. The CDR3 loop spans 13 amino acids. Germline V gene data show CDR1 as MNHNS and CDR2 as SASEGT. CDR3: CASRSDRNTEAFF. CDR3 bases: TGTGCCAGCAGATCCGACAGGAACACTGAAGCTTTCTTT.

The V and J genes are TRBV12-3 or TRBV12-4 and TRBJ2-7; the match to TRBD1 covers 10 bases. The CDR3 sequence is 12 residues long. After removal of 8 bases from V and 3 bases from J, the junction contained 1 base not matched to a gene. This CDR3 is CASRDRGYEQYF. DNA for the CDR3: TGTGCCAGCCGGGACAGGGGCTACGAGCAGTACTTC.

The rearrangement links TRBV10-1 to TRBJ1-1; the D is unclear. V shed 3 bases and J shed 1 base, with 3 bases lying between them. The CDR3 length is 12 residues. Germline V gene lookup returns CDR1 WNHNN and CDR2 SYGVQD (reference sequence). The CDR3 bases are TGCGCCAGCAGTGACCAGAACACTGAAGCTTTCTTT. This translates into CASSDQNTEAFF.

This clone was found a few times. The rearrangement uses TRBV2 and TRBJ1-4, with 9 bases that match TRBD1. CDR3 length: 14 amino acids. J lost 8 bases, V lost 8 bases, and 9 bases had no gene match. CDR1 and CDR2 from the germline V gene are SNHLY and FYNNEI. CDR3 amino acids: CASQGQGGKEKLFF. The CDR3 DNA is TGTGCCAGCCAGGGACAGGGAGGTAAAGAAAAACTGTTTTTT. The full variable domain, its missing parts supplied by reference TRBV2 and TRBJ1-4, is EPEVTQTPSHQVTQMGQEVILRCVPISNHLYFYWYRQILGQKVEFLVSFYNNEISEKSEIFDDQFSVERPDGSNFTLKIRSTKLEDSAMYFCASQGQGGKEKLFFGSGTQLSVL.

The chain couples TRBV2 to TRBJ1-4, with TRBD1 as a possible D gene (6 bases). This CDR3 contains 14 residues. The germline V gene encodes CDR1 SNHLY and CDR2 FYNNEI. Trimming left V 8 bases short and J 8 bases short, with 18 bases between. The CDR3 region has the DNA TGTGCCAGCGGTTTCGGGGGGGCAGGGGAAAAACTGTTTTTT. The encoded protein is CASGFGGAGEKLFF.

To note about this clone: A read error may produce the germline difference seen at one junction end. This sequence joins TRBV5-1 and TRBJ2-2, with TRBD2 as a possible D gene (5 bases). The CDR3 consists of 13 residues. Germline-derived CDR1 and CDR2 are SGHRS and YFSETQ. CDR3 nucleotide sequence: TGCGCCAGCCGCTTTACTAGTTCCGGGGAGCTGTTTTTT. Its translation: CASRFTSSGELFF.

The chain uses TRBV7-2 and TRBJ1-3; D is unresolved. CDR1 SGHTA and CDR2 FQGNSA come from the germline V gene. Trimming pared 5 bases from V and 0 bases from J, leaving 14 bases between. The CDR3 loop spans 16 amino acids. The CDR3 DNA sequence: TGTGCCAGCAGCCTTAGAGGACTGAACTCTGGAAACACCATATATTTT. Translated: CASSLRGLNSGNTIYF.

The chain uses TRBV4-2 and TRBJ2-1; TRBD2 matches 8 bases. The CDR3 loop spans 16 amino acids. Germline CDR1 LGHNA, CDR2 YNFKEQ. Trimming removed 0 bases from V and 9 bases from J; junction bases left unmatched: 10. In DNA form, the CDR3 reads TGTGCCAGCAGCCAAGAGGACCCGGGGGGGCGTATTGAGCAGTTCTTC. Amino acid sequence: CASSQEDPGGRIEQFF.

A single count supports this clone. The chain is built from TRBV5-1 and TRBJ1-2, with 9 positions matching TRBD1. V trimming: 4 bases; J trimming: 4 bases; junction bases outside the gene matches: 8. Germline values: CDR1 SGHRS, CDR2 YFSETQ. This CDR3 is 15 amino acids long. The CDR3 region is CASSRTGVTFYGYTF. In DNA form, the CDR3 reads TGCGCCAGCAGCAGGACAGGGGTGACATTCTATGGCTACACCTTC.

The V and J genes are TRBV20-1 and TRBJ2-1; 8 nucleotides match TRBD2. After removal of 3 bases from V and 6 bases from J, the junction contained 7 bases not matched to a gene. There are 14 residues in the CDR3. CDR1 DFQATT and CDR2 SNEGSKA come from the germline V gene (reference sequence). This chain's CDR3 is CSASSSGGLNEQFF. The CDR3 DNA is TGCAGTGCTAGTTCAAGCGGGGGTCTCAATGAGCAGTTCTTC.

The chain has TRBV5-4 and TRBJ2-5; 12 bases agree with TRBD2. This CDR3 is built from 17 residues. Germline assignment: CDR1 SGHNT and CDR2 YYREEE (reference sequence). J was trimmed by 2 bases and V by 4 bases; bases with no gene match: 9. This CDR3 reads CASSPWTSGASQETQYF. The CDR3 DNA reads TGTGCCAGCAGCCCCTGGACTAGCGGGGCTTCACAAGAGACCCAGTACTTC.

The chain is built from TRBV7-9 and TRBJ2-3; 13 bases fit TRBD2. The V and J ends lost 6 bases and 4 bases, in that order; junction bases with no gene match: 4. Germline V gene sequence: CDR1 SEHNR, CDR2 FQNEAQ (reference sequence). This CDR3 has 15 residues. DNA for the CDR3: TGTGCCAGCAGTCGGACTAGCGGGGGCCCAGATACGCAGTATTTT. It is translated as CASSRTSGGPDTQYF. The variable domain in full, with the rest retrieved from reference TRBV7-9 and TRBJ2-3, is DTGVSQNPRHKITKRGQNVTFRCDPISEHNRLYWYRQTLGQGPEFLTYFQNEAQLEKSRLLSDRFSAERPKGSFSTLEIQRTEQGDSAMYLCASSRTSGGPDTQYFGPGTRLTVL.

The chain has TRBV5-1 and TRBJ2-5; 7 bases line up with TRBD2. Germline assignment: CDR1 SGHRS and CDR2 YFSETQ. CDR3 length: 15 residues. Trimming at V came to 4 bases and at J to 5 bases, leaving 11 bases not matched to a gene. For the CDR3, the DNA is TGCGCCAGCAGCAGCGACCCAGCGGGGACGGAGACCCAGTACTTC. Translated: CASSSDPAGTETQYF.

The chain joins TRBV3-1 (or the pseudogene TRBV3-2) to TRBJ2-7; 8 bases fit TRBD2. The germline V gene has CDR1 LGHDT and CDR2 YNNKEL (reference sequence). V lost 1 base to trimming and J lost 4 bases; unmatched junction nucleotides: 6. There are 15 residues in the CDR3. CDR3 sequence reads: CASSQGPTSGYEQYF. CDR3 nucleotide sequence: TGTGCCAGCAGCCAAGGTCCCACTAGCGGTTACGAGCAGTACTTC.

The V and J genes are TRBV21-1 and TRBJ1-5. TRBV21-1 is classified as a pseudogene. The CDR3 is 18 amino acids. CDR3 residues: CASSDPAAGDYSNQPQHF. CDR3 coding DNA: TGTGCCAGCAGCGATCCGGCCGCGGGGGATTATAGCAATCAGCCCCAGCATTTT.

V and J are TRBV29-1 and TRBJ1-3, with 7 bases matching TRBD1. Trimming took 4 bases from V and 4 from J; bases not matched to a gene: 7. The CDR3 is 14 residues long. Germline V CDR1 and CDR2: SQVTM, ANQGSEA. CDR3 region: CSVGQTGRGNTIYF. The CDR3 coding sequence is TGCAGCGTTGGCCAGACAGGGAGAGGAAACACCATATATTTT.

This chain uses TRBV2 with TRBJ2-7; TRBD1 agrees at 9 bases. CDR1 SNHLY and CDR2 FYNNEI come from the germline V gene. CDR3 size: 15 residues. With V trimmed by 8 bases and J by 3 bases, 11 bases remained unmatched. The CDR3 sequence: CASGGSGTGNYEQYF. The CDR3 bases are TGTGCCAGCGGCGGATCCGGGACAGGGAACTACGAGCAGTACTTC.

The chain employs TRBV7-2 and TRBJ1-2; D gene unclear. In germline, CDR1 is SGHTA, CDR2 FQGNSA. V dropped 5 bases and J dropped 8 bases, with 15 bases sitting between them. This CDR3 has 13 amino acids. The CDR3, as DNA: TGTGCCAGCAGCACCGAAGTCCCCAGGGGCTACACCTTC. Residues: CASSTEVPRGYTF.

J is TRBJ2-7 and V is TRBV5-8; 9 bases are shared with TRBD1. Unmatched junction bases numbered 7, after V lost 6 bases and J lost 3 bases. CDR1 SGHTS and CDR2 YDEGEE come from the germline V gene. The CDR3 has 14 residues. The CDR3 DNA reads as TGTGCCAGCAACCCCCGGGACAGGGACTACGAGCAGTACTTC. Protein sequence: CASNPRDRDYEQYF.

This clone was detected once. V usage is TRBV12-5 and J usage is TRBJ2-5; 8 nucleotides match TRBD2. Germline CDR1 LGHNT, CDR2 FRNRAP. Germline trimming cut 8 bases from V and 5 bases from J; bases unmatched to any gene: 22. CDR3 length: 18 amino acids. This chain's CDR3 is CASRSLVPRGARRETQYF. In nucleotides, the CDR3 is TGTGCTAGTCGGTCCTTGGTTCCGCGGGGGGCACGTAGGGAGACCCAGTACTTC.

The chain couples TRBV5-1 to TRBJ2-7; D not resolved. CDR1 is SGHRS and CDR2 is YFSETQ in the germline V gene. The CDR3 sequence is 14 residues long. The germline V and J ends were trimmed by 4 bases and 5 bases, with 16 bases remaining between them. Here the CDR3 DNA reads TGCGCCAGCAGCAATGACAACGCACCTGACGAGCAGTACTTC. It translates to CASSNDNAPDEQYF.

This clone was seen more than once but under ten times. The V call is TRBV2, the J call TRBJ1-5, with no clear D. Germline CDR1 is SNHLY and CDR2 is FYNNEI. CDR3 length: 12 amino acids. Trimming shortened V by 7 bases and J by 0 bases, and 4 bases separated the two germline ends. The CDR3 DNA reads TGTGCCAGCACCAATAGCAATCAGCCCCAGCATTTT. It is translated as CASTNSNQPQHF.

CDR3 sequence: CATSAGTSGQETQYF. The CDR3 DNA reads as TGTGCCACCAGTGCGGGGACTAGCGGCCAAGAGACCCAGTACTTC. The V and J genes are TRBV24-1 and TRBJ2-5, with 11 bases fitting TRBD2. Germline V CDR1 and CDR2: KGHDR, SFDVKD. The CDR3 spans 15 residues. With V trimmed by 5 bases and J by 1 base, 2 bases remained unmatched.

The chain joins TRBV7-2 to TRBJ2-2, with TRBD1 identical over 7 bases. This CDR3 spans 17 amino acids. V lost 3 bases, J lost 0 bases, and 7 bases stayed unmatched. Germline V gene lookup returns CDR1 SGHTA and CDR2 FQGNSA. The CDR3 DNA sequence: TGTGCCAGCAGCTTCCCTACGACAGGGACGAACACCGGGGAGCTGTTTTTT. It codes for CASSFPTTGTNTGELFF.

V usage is TRBV3-1 (or the pseudogene TRBV3-2) and J usage is TRBJ1-1; 8 positions agree with TRBD1. There are 12 residues in the CDR3. The V and J ends lost 8 bases and 7 bases, in that order; junction bases with no gene match: 6. Germline lookup yields CDR1 LGHDT and CDR2 YNNKEL (reference sequence). CDR3 residues: CASGWTGLEAFF. Written as DNA, the CDR3 is TGTGCCAGCGGATGGACAGGGCTTGAAGCTTTCTTT.